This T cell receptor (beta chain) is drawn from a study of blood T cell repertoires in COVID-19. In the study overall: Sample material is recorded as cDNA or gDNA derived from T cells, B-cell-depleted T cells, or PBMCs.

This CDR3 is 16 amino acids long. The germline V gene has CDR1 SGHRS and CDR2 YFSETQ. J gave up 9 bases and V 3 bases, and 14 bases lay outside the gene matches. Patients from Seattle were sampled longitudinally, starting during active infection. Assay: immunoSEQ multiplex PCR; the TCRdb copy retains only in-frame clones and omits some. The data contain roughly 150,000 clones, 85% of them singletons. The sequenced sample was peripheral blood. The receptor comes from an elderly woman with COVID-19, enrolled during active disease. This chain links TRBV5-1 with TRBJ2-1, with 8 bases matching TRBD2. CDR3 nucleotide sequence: TGCGCCAGCAGCTCAACTCCAGCGGGAGCCGAGGGTGAGCAGTTCTTC. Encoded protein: CASSSTPAGAEGEQFF.